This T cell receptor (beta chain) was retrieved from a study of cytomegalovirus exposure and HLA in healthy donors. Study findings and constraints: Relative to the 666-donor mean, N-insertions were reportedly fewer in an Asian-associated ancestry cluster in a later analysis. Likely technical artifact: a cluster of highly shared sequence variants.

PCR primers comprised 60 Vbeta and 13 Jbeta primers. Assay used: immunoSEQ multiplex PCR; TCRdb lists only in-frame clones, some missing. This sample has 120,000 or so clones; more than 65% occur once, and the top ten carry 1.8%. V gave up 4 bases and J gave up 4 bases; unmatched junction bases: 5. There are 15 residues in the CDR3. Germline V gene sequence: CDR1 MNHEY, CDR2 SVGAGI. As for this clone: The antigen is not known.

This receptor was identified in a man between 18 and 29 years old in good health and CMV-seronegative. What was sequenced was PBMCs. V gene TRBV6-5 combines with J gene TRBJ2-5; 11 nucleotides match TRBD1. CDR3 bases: TGTGCCAGCAGTTGGGGGGACAGGGGGTTAGAGACCCAGTACTTC. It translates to CASSWGDRGLETQYF.